This T cell receptor beta chain was identified during a study of T cell responses to AZD1222 COVID-19 vaccine. The study's findings and limits: The number of AZD1222 recipients seropositive at baseline was only five to seven. Donors were chiefly white British, with a greater number of females, and clonal diversity was perhaps underestimated.

In the case of this clone: The antigen is unknown.

The table came from immunoSEQ multiplex PCR; TCRdb's copy has only in-frame clones and leaves some out. The table shows some 200,000 clones, with 88% occurring only once. CDR1 is SGDLS and CDR2 is YYNGEE in the germline V gene. V dropped 0 bases and J dropped 5; count of bases not matched to a gene: 1. The CDR3 is 13 amino acids. The material sequenced was peripheral blood, taken 28 days after the second AZD1222 dose. The V gene is TRBV9, the J gene TRBJ2-5, with TRBD2 identical over 7 bases. The clonotype originates from an adult who received the AZD1222 COVID-19 vaccine. CDR3 region: CASSVDGRETQYF. The DNA of the CDR3 is TGTGCCAGCAGCGTAGACGGGAGGGAGACCCAGTACTTC. Drawing the rest from reference TRBV9 and TRBJ2-5, the complete variable domain is DSGVTQTPKHLITATGQRVTLRCSPRSGDLSVYWYQQSLDQGLQFLIQYYNGEERAKGNILERFSAQQFPDLHSELNLSSLELGDSALYFCASSVDGRETQYFGPGTRLLVL.